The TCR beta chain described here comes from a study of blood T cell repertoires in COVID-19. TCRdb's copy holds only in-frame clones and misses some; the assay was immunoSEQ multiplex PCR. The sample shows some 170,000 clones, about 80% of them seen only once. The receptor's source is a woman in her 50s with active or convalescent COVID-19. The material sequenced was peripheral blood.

CDR3 nucleotides: TGTGCCAGCTCTGCGTCGGGGGGGCTAGGAGGCTACACCTTC. Translation gives CASSASGGLGGYTF. V and J are TRBV18 and TRBJ1-2, with D tentatively TRBD1 (6 bases). Trimming stripped 6 bases from V and 8 bases from J, with 19 bases between. Per the germline V gene, CDR1 is KGHSH and CDR2 is LQKENI. The CDR3 consists of 14 residues. Together with reference TRBV18 and TRBJ1-2, the CDR3 gives the full variable domain: NAGVMQNPRHLVRRRGQEARLRCSPMKGHSHVYWYRQLPEEGLKFMVYLQKENIIDESGMPKERFSAEFPKEGPSILRIQQVVRGDSAAYFCASSASGGLGGYTFGSGTRLTVV.